Here is one TCR beta chain with its context. This clonotype was observed a handful of times. The specificity of this receptor is unknown. No quality values exist for individual bases; no much larger clone is one base distant. The instrument was an Illumina HiSeq 1500. TCRdb reprocessed the public reads (quality trimming at Q25 with fastp, clone calling with MiXCR) and kept in-frame beta chains. Rows are combined by CDR3 protein, so each entry shows the most common genes and DNA. This sample gives 650,000 to 900,000 distinct CDR3 sequences in total; just under 30% of them show up just once. Clones ranked in the top ten supply 10% to 15% of the sample. The entry originates in a study of T cell repertoires in cytomegalovirus infection (dated by TCRdb to between 2018 and 2020). Study-level background: Recently identified HLA-C-restricted CMV epitopes, whose presentation resists viral immunomodulation, were targeted by peptide stimulations together with well-studied HLA-B-restricted epitopes. Donor HLA type was relevant to the analysis, because carriage of CMV infection together with the matching HLA type was indicated by public TCR beta signatures. General findings and caveats noted by the study authors: In both this cohort and an independent cohort of 350 or so donors, the cumulative frequency of public TCR beta family members distinguished carriers of CMV infection plus the relevant HLA type. The ex vivo response was dominated by HLA-C-restricted CMV-specific TCR beta clonotypes, which also provided the single most frequent clonotype in two of eight donors.

The treatment or condition label of this sample denotes: in vitro stimulation with specific CMV peptide epitopes to enrich CMV-specific T cells. Sequencing used cultured CD8+ T cells from PBMCs, obtained from culture after CMV antigen stimulation. The clonotype was recovered from a human donor in good health (CMV status not recorded). Some clones in this sample may be carry-over from other donors' samples.

The CDR3 reads as follows: CASIEGGTDTQYF. The DNA reads TGTGCCAGCATCGAGGGGGGCACAGATACGCAGTATTTT. The chain is encoded by TRBV11-1 joined to TRBJ2-3; matching of 6 bases hints at TRBD1 as the D gene. The germline V gene (reference sequence) yields SGHAT for CDR1 and FQDESV for CDR2. The cysteine opens and the phenylalanine closes a CDR3 of 13 amino acids. The CDR3 DNA has 39 bases and is translated from base 1. The junction carries 9 bases between V and J, which are trimmed by 7 bases and 1 base respectively.